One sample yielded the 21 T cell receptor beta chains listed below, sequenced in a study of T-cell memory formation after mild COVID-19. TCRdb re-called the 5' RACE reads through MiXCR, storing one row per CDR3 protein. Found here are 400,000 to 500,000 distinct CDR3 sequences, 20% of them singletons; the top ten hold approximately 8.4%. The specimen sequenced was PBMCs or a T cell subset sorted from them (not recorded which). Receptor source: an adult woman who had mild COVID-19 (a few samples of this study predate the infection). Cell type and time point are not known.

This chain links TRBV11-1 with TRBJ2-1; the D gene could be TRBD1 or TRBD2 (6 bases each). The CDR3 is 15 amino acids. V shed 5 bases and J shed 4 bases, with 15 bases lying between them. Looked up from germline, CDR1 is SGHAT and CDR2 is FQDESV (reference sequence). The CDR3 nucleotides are TGTGCCAGCAGCACACTGAGGGGGGCGTACAATGAGCAGTTCTTC. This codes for CASSTLRGAYNEQFF.

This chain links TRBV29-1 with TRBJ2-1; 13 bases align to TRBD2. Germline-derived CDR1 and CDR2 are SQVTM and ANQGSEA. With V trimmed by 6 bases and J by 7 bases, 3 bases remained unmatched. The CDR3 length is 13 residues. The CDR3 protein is CSVGTSGANEQFF. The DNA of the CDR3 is TGCAGCGTGGGGACTAGCGGGGCTAATGAGCAGTTCTTC.

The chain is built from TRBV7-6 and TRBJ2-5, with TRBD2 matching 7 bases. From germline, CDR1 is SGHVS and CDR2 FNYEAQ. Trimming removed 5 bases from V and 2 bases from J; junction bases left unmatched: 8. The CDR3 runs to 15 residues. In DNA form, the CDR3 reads TGTGCCAGCAGCAAAGTAGCGGGTCGACAAGAGACCCAGTACTTC. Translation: CASSKVAGRQETQYF.

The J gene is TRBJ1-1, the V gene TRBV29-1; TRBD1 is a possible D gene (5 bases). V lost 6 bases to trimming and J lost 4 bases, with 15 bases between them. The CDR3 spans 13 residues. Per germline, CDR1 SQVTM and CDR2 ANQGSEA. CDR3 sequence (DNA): TGCAGCGTAGACAGACCCCTGTCCACTGAAGCTTTCTTT. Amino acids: CSVDRPLSTEAFF.

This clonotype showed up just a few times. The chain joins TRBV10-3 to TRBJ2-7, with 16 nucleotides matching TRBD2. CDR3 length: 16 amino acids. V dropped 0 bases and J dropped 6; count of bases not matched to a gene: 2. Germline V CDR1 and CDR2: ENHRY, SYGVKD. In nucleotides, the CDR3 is TGTGCCATCAGTGAGTCGGGGACTAGCGGGAGGGTCGAGCAGTACTTC. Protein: CAISESGTSGRVEQYF.

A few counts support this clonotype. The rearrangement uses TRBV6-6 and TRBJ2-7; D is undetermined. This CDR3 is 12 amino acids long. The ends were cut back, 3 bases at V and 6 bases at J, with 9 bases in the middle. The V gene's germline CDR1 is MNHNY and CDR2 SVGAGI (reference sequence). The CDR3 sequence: CASSYPDAEQYF. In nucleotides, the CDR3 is TGTGCCAGCAGTTATCCGGATGCCGAGCAGTACTTC.

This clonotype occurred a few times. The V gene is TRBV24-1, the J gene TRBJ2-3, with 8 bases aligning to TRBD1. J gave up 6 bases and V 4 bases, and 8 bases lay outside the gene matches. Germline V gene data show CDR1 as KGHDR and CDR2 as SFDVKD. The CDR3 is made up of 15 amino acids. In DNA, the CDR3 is TGTGCCACCAGTGAGCAGGGACAGGCTCTGGATACGCAGTATTTT. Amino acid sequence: CATSEQGQALDTQYF.

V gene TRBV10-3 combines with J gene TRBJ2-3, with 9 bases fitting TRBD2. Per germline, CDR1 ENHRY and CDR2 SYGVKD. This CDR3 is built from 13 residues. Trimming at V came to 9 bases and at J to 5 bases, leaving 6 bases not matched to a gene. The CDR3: CAIGGRAQDTQYF. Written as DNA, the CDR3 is TGTGCCATTGGCGGGAGGGCCCAAGATACGCAGTATTTT.

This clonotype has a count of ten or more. The CDR3 coding sequence is TGCGCCAGCAGCTTGGTTGCGGGCACAGATACGCAGTATTTT. Translating gives CASSLVAGTDTQYF. V gene TRBV5-1 combines with J gene TRBJ2-3, with D unresolved. Trimming cost V 0 bases and J 1 base, with 6 bases left between them. The CDR3 has 14 amino acids. Germline lookup yields CDR1 SGHRS and CDR2 YFSETQ.

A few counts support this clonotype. The CDR3 DNA sequence: TGTGCCAGCAGCCTACGACAGGGACGTGGCTACACCTTC. This sequence encodes CASSLRQGRGYTF. The rearrangement joins TRBV5-6 to TRBJ1-2; 7 bases fit TRBD1. There are 13 residues in the CDR3. The J segment lost 7 bases and the V segment lost 4 bases, leaving 7 bases of the junction unmatched. Looked up from germline, CDR1 is SGHDT and CDR2 is YYEEEE.

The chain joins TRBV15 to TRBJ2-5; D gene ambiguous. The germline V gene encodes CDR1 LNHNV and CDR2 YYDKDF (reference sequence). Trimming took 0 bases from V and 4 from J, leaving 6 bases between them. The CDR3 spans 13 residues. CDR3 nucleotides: TGTGCCACCAGCAGAGATCTTCGAGAGACCCAGTACTTC. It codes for CATSRDLRETQYF.

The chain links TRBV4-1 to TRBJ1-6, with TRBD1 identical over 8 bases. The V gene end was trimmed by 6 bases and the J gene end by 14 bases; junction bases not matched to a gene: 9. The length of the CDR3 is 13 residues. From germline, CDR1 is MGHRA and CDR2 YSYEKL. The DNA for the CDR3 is TGCGCCAGCAGGGGGACAGGAAGGATCACCCTCCACTTT. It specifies CASRGTGRITLHF.

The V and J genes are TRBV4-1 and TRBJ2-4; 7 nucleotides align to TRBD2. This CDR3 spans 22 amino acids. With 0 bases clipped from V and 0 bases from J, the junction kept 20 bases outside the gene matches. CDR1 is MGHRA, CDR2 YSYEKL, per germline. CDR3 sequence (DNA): TGCGCCAGCAGCCAAGAGAACGTGGGGCGGGGGTCCAGTATACTAGCCAAAAACATTCAGTACTTC. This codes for CASSQENVGRGSSILAKNIQYF.

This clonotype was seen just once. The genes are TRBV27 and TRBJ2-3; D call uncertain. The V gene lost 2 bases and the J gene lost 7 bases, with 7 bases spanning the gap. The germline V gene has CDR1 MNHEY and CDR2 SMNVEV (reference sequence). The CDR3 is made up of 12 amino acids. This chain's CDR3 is CASSLTGYTQYF. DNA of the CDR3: TGTGCCAGCAGTTTAACCGGGTATACGCAGTATTTT.

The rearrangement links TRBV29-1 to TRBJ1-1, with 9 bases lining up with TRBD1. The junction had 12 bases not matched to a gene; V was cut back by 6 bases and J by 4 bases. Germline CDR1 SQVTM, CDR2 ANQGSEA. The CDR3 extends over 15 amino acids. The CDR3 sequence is CSVTAGTGLSTEAFF. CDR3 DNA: TGCAGCGTCACCGCCGGGACAGGGTTAAGCACTGAAGCTTTCTTT. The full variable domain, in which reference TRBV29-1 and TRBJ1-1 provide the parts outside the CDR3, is SAVISQKPSRDICQRGTSLTIQCQVDSQVTMMFWYRQQPGQSLTLIATANQGSEATYESGFVIDKFPISRPNLTFSTLTVSNMSPEDSSIYLCSVTAGTGLSTEAFFGQGTRLTVV.

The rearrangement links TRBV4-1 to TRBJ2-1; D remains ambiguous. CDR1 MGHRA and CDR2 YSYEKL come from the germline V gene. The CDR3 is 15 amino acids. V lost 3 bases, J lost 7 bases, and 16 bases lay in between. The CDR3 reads CASSQTRLAVNEQFF. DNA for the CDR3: TGCGCCAGCAGCCAGACCAGACTGGCCGTAAATGAGCAGTTCTTC.

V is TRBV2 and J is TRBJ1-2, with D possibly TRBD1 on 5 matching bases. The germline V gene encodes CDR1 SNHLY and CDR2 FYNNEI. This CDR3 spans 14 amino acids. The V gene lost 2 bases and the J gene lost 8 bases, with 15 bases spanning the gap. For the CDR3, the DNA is TGTGCCAGCAGTGAACGGCAGTTGAGGGGCGGCTACACCTTC. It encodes CASSERQLRGGYTF. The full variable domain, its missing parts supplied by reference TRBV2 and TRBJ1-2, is EPEVTQTPSHQVTQMGQEVILRCVPISNHLYFYWYRQILGQKVEFLVSFYNNEISEKSEIFDDQFSVERPDGSNFTLKIRSTKLEDSAMYFCASSERQLRGGYTFGSGTRLTVV.

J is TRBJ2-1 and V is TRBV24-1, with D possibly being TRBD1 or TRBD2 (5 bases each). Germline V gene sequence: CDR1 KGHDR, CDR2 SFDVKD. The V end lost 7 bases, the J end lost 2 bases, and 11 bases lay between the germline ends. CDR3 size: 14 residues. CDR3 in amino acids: CATRDRDPYNEQFF. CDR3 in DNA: TGTGCCACCAGAGACCGGGACCCCTACAATGAGCAGTTCTTC.

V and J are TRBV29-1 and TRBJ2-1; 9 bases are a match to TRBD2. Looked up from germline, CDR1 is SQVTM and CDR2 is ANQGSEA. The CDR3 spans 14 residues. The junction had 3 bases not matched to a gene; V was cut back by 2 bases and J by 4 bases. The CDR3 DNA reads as TGCAGCGTTGAACCTAGCGGGACTTACAATGAGCAGTTCTTC. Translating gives CSVEPSGTYNEQFF.

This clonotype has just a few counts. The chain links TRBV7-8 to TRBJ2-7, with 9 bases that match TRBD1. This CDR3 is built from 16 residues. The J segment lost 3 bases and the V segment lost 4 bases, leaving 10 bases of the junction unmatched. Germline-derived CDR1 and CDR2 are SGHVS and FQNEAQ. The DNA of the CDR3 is TGTGCCAGCAGCTCTCCGGGACAGGGATCGATCTACGAGCAGTACTTC. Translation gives CASSSPGQGSIYEQYF. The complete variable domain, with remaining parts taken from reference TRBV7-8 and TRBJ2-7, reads GAGVSQSPRYKVAKRGQDVALRCDPISGHVSLFWYQQALGQGPEFLTYFQNEAQLDKSGLPSDRFFAERPEGSVSTLKIQRTQQEDSAVYLCASSSPGQGSIYEQYFGPGTRLTVT.

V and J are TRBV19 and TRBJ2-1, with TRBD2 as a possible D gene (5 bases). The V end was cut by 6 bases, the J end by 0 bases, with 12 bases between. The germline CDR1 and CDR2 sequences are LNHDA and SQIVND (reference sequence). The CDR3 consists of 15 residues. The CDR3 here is CASRLRESSYNEQFF. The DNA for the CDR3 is TGTGCCAGTAGGTTAAGGGAGTCCTCCTACAATGAGCAGTTCTTC. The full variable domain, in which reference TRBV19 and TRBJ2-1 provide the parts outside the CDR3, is DGGITQSPKYLFRKEGQNVTLSCEQNLNHDAMYWYRQDPGQGLRLIYYSQIVNDFQKGDIAEGYSVSREKKESFPLTVTSAQKNPTAFYLCASRLRESSYNEQFFGPGTRLTVL.